This paragraph reports one T cell receptor (beta chain). Its antigen is as yet unknown. Presence of unique molecular identifiers characterized the TCR beta cDNA libraries. TCRdb itself ran the PCR reads through MiXCR, one entry per CDR3 protein. The table records about 540,000 distinct CDR3 sequences, under 40% of them present only once. The data were taken from a study of post-analysis software for immune sequencing data. Study-level background: Patients had relapsing-remitting, secondary progressive or progressive-relapsing multiple sclerosis; some lacked subtype. Study conclusions and caveats: In patients, a few TRBV segments were more frequent than in controls, with TRBV5-6, TRBV5-1 and TRBV20-1 among them.

V lost 0 bases to trimming and J lost 9 bases; unmatched junction nucleotides: 7. This CDR3 spans 16 amino acids. The germline CDR1 and CDR2 sequences are MGHRA and YSYEKL. The sequence came from a girl aged 2 to 17 with multiple sclerosis. Sequenced input: blood. This chain joins TRBV4-1 and TRBJ1-5; 11 bases are shared with TRBD1. DNA for the CDR3: TGCGCCAGCAGCCAAGATGCTGGACAGGGGGCCTGGCCCCAGCATTTT. It yields the protein CASSQDAGQGAWPQHF.